Shown below are 30 T cell receptor beta chains from a single sample sequenced in a study of CXCR3-negative and CXCR3-positive naive CD8 T cells. The authors made the TRB cDNA libraries by 5' RACE using UMI labels. Reprocessing the 5' RACE reads, TCRdb reports a single entry for every CDR3 protein and omits DNA. Found here are 100,000 or so distinct CDR3 sequences; the top ten clones hold 1.7%. Sequencing was done on a sample of naive CXCR3- CD8+ T cells from blood. Described subset: CD45RO-CCR7+CD27+CD95- naive CD8+ T cells lacking CXCR3 (TNR3-). These receptors originate from a human donor in good health. Some clones in this sample may be carry-over from other donors' samples.

CDR3 residues: CASSQGQGGGTDTQYF. The genes are TRBV13 and TRBJ2-3; the D call of TRBD1 rests on TCRdb alone, since no DNA is present to check it. The CDR3 is 16 amino acids. Germline CDR1 reads PRHDT; CDR2 reads FYEKMQ (reference sequence).

J is TRBJ2-7 and V is TRBV12-3 or TRBV12-4. The CDR3 is made up of 15 amino acids. The chain's CDR3 is CASRGSAGATYEQYF.

The chain employs TRBV28 and TRBJ2-7; the TCRdb call, TRBD1, lacks DNA for checking. This CDR3 contains 16 residues. Germline CDR1 reads MDHEN; CDR2 reads SYDVKM. This chain's CDR3 is CASSPLGWSGTYEQYF. Filled out from reference TRBV28 and TRBJ2-7, the complete variable domain reads DVKVTQSSRYLVKRTGEKVFLECVQDMDHENMFWYRQDPGLGLRLIYFSYDVKMKEKGDIPEGYSVSREKKERFSLILESASTNQTSMYLCASSPLGWSGTYEQYFGPGTRLTVT.

The gene calls are TRBV27 and TRBJ2-7. The CDR3 has 11 amino acids. Germline assignment: CDR1 MNHEY and CDR2 SMNVEV (reference sequence). The CDR3 protein is CASGNSYEQYF.

The rearrangement joins TRBV14 to TRBJ2-3; TCRdb names TRBD1, which stays unverified in the absence of DNA. CDR3 size: 16 residues. CDR1 and CDR2 (germline): SGHDN, FVKESK. The chain's CDR3 is CASSEAPVTGTDTQYF.

CDR3 sequence reads: CASSLRFGLAGDTQYF. The chain recombines TRBV3-1 with TRBJ2-3; TCRdb's D call of TRBD2 is untestable without DNA. There are 16 residues in the CDR3. The germline gives CDR1 LGHDT, CDR2 YNNKEL (reference sequence).

This rearrangement joins TRBV7-9 to TRBJ2-1; TCRdb returns TRBD2, unconfirmable since there is no DNA. The CDR3 totals 16 residues. Germline assignment: CDR1 SEHNR and CDR2 FQNEAQ (reference sequence). CDR3 loop: CASSTTSGSSYNEQFF.

The chain combines TRBV7-2 with TRBJ2-7; TCRdb gives TRBD1 as the D gene, but with no DNA this cannot be confirmed. This CDR3 has 16 residues. Looked up from germline, CDR1 is SGHTA and CDR2 is FQGNSA. CDR3 loop: CASSLTQGAGSYEQYF.

The rearrangement joins TRBV15 to TRBJ2-3. Germline V CDR1 and CDR2: LNHNV, YYDKDF (reference sequence). CDR3 length equals 11 residues. This CDR3 reads CATSNTDTQYF.

The V gene is TRBV13, the J gene TRBJ1-1; lacking DNA, the TRBD1 call made by TCRdb goes unchecked. This CDR3 spans 14 amino acids. The germline CDR1 and CDR2 sequences are PRHDT and FYEKMQ (reference sequence). The chain's CDR3 is CASSPDRVGTEAFF.

The chain uses TRBV6-5 and TRBJ2-3; TCRdb picks TRBD2, but there is no DNA to check that call. Germline-derived CDR1 and CDR2 are MNHEY and SVGAGI. This CDR3 region has 15 residues. CDR3 in amino acids: CASSLLTGGTDTQYF.

V usage is TRBV6-6 and J usage is TRBJ2-2; the D gene TCRdb calls, TRBD2, cannot be checked with no DNA. CDR3 size: 17 residues. CDR1 is MNHNY and CDR2 is SVGAGI in the germline V gene (reference sequence). CDR3 residues: CASSYSGWREDTGELFF.

The CDR3 loop is CSAETAGPAEQYF. V gene TRBV29-1 combines with J gene TRBJ2-7; TCRdb's assignment of TRBD1 cannot be checked, as there is no DNA. The CDR3 covers 13 residues. Germline V gene sequence: CDR1 SQVTM, CDR2 ANQGSEA.

The chain employs TRBV29-1 and TRBJ1-2; TCRdb proposes TRBD1, but this gene call is untestable without DNA. CDR1 and CDR2 from the germline V gene are SQVTM and ANQGSEA. The CDR3 covers 14 residues. CDR3 amino acids: CSVGAPDSGNGYTF. Filled out from reference TRBV29-1 and TRBJ1-2, the complete variable domain reads SAVISQKPSRDICQRGTSLTIQCQVDSQVTMMFWYRQQPGQSLTLIATANQGSEATYESGFVIDKFPISRPNLTFSTLTVSNMSPEDSSIYLCSVGAPDSGNGYTFGSGTRLTVV.

This chain joins TRBV29-1 and TRBJ2-3; TCRdb outputs TRBD1, but without DNA this stays unchecked. There are 15 residues in the CDR3. CDR1 is SQVTM and CDR2 is ANQGSEA in the germline V gene. The chain's CDR3 is CSVLPPGQETDTQYF.

J is TRBJ2-1 and V is TRBV7-6. Germline V gene lookup returns CDR1 SGHVS and CDR2 FNYEAQ. The CDR3 runs 15 residues. The chain's CDR3 is CASSFLTQGSNEQFF.

This chain uses TRBV9 with TRBJ1-1; TCRdb calls TRBD1, which cannot be checked without DNA. Germline V lookup: CDR1 SGDLS, CDR2 YYNGEE. There are 14 residues in the CDR3. CDR3 residues: CASSADGAGTEAFF.

The CDR3 sequence is CASSPWTSGGPPDF. J is TRBJ2-4 and V is TRBV3-1; without DNA, the TCRdb call of TRBD2 cannot be checked. The V gene's germline CDR1 is LGHDT and CDR2 YNNKEL (reference sequence). This CDR3 has 14 amino acids.

The CDR3 reads CASSLALSNGETQYF. The chain employs TRBV5-1 and TRBJ2-5; as DNA is missing, the TRBD1 call by TCRdb cannot be tested. In germline, CDR1 is SGHRS, CDR2 YFSETQ. CDR3 length: 15 amino acids.

The chain uses TRBV14 and TRBJ1-6. The CDR3 totals 14 residues. Germline V gives CDR1 SGHDN, CDR2 FVKESK. The CDR3 loop reads CASSQDNYGSPLHF.

This chain uses TRBV12-3 or TRBV12-4 with TRBJ2-1; TCRdb's assignment of TRBD1 cannot be checked, as there is no DNA. The CDR3 contains 12 residues. CDR3 sequence: CASSRLKGEQFF.

The chain is built from TRBV7-8 and TRBJ1-5. Germline V lookup: CDR1 SGHVS, CDR2 FQNEAQ. CDR3 length: 16 amino acids. The CDR3 is CASSLAGRYSNQPQHF.

The chain has TRBV6-5 and TRBJ2-7; TCRdb lists TRBD1, though no DNA is available to test this call. This CDR3 spans 13 amino acids. Germline CDR1 and CDR2: MNHEY and SVGAGI. The CDR3 loop is CASSYVGDYEQYF.

This chain links TRBV12-3 or TRBV12-4 with TRBJ1-1; TCRdb picks TRBD1, but there is no DNA to check that call. The CDR3 is made up of 13 amino acids. The CDR3 is CATPGPMNTEAFF.

CDR3 region: CSARDGLDYNEQFF. The V call is TRBV20-1, the J call TRBJ2-1; TCRdb indicates TRBD2, and absent DNA this call remains unverified. This CDR3 is built from 14 residues. The germline V gene has CDR1 DFQATT and CDR2 SNEGSKA (reference sequence).

The V call is TRBV6-5, the J call TRBJ2-5; TCRdb returns TRBD2, unconfirmable since there is no DNA. CDR3 length: 17 residues. Germline V gene lookup returns CDR1 MNHEY and CDR2 SVGAGI. The CDR3 spells CASSYRTSGSSQETQYF.

The J gene is TRBJ2-1, the V gene TRBV6-4; TCRdb's D call, TRBD2, is unchecked because there is no DNA. There are 13 residues in the CDR3. Germline V lookup: CDR1 MRHNA, CDR2 SNTAGT. The CDR3 loop reads CASSASGGSEQFF.

The chain is built from TRBV28 and TRBJ2-5; the TCRdb call, TRBD2, lacks DNA for checking. The CDR3 extends over 15 amino acids. CDR1 and CDR2 from the germline V gene are MDHEN and SYDVKM. The CDR3: CASSLYQDFQETQYF.

V usage is TRBV7-3 and J usage is TRBJ2-1; TCRdb designates TRBD2, a call that cannot be tested without DNA. CDR3 size: 18 residues. Germline CDR1 reads SGHTA; CDR2 reads FQGTGA. CDR3 sequence: CASSLTPSGSPTPNEQFF.

The rearrangement joins TRBV28 to TRBJ2-5; TCRdb indicates TRBD1, and absent DNA this call remains unverified. The CDR3 length is 17 residues. The germline V gene has CDR1 MDHEN and CDR2 SYDVKM. The CDR3: CASSSPPGTGVVETQYF.